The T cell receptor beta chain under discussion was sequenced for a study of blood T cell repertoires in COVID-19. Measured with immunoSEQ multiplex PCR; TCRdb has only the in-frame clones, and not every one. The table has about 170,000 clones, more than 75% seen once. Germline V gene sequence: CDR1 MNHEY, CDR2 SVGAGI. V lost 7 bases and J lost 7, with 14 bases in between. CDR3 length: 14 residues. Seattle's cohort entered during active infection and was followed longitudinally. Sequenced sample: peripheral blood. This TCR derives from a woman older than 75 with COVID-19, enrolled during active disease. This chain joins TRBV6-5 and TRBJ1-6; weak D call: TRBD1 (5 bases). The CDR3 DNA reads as TGTGCCAGCACTCCCGGGACTTCCAATTCACCCCTCCACTTT. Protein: CASTPGTSNSPLHF.